These 20 T cell receptor beta chains came from one sample sequenced in a study of regulatory T cells in long-lasting Graves disease. Arm-PCR of CDR3 regions and iRepertoire HTBI primers were the basis on which TCR beta libraries were built. Via MiXCR, TCRdb re-called the multiplex PCR reads, giving one row per CDR3 protein. The data hold around 400,000 distinct CDR3 sequences, with under 25% observed a single time. As for time point: persistent/refractory GD, antithyroid drugs over 5 years with positive TRAb. After RNA was extracted from PBMCs, the TCR library was made from it. This material consisted of peripheral blood mononuclear cells (PBMCs), taken when the disease was refractory, from a patient treated with antithyroid drugs. The receptors were sampled from a female donor with Graves disease.

For this clonotype: A much larger clone differs by one base, so this may be a read error. The V and J genes are TRBV12-3 or TRBV12-4 and TRBJ1-6, with D unresolved. The CDR3 totals 13 residues. CDR3 in DNA: TGTGCCAGCAGTTTTTCCCTTAGTTCACCCCCCCACTTT. Protein product: CASSFSLSSPPHF.

Many counts were recorded for this clonotype. The chain is built from TRBV5-1 and TRBJ2-7; TRBD1 matches at 7 bases. This CDR3 contains 13 residues. J gave up 3 bases and V 5 bases, and 5 bases lay outside the gene matches. Germline CDR1 SGHRS, CDR2 YFSETQ. The CDR3 nucleotides read TGCGCCAGCAGACAGGGGAGCGGCTACGAGCAGTACTTC. It codes for CASRQGSGYEQYF.

J is TRBJ2-7 and V is TRBV30; D is possibly TRBD1 (5 bases). V lost 3 bases and J lost 5, with 8 bases in between. The CDR3 consists of 11 residues. Germline assignment: CDR1 GTSNPN and CDR2 SVGIG (reference sequence). CDR3 loop: CAWRKGNEQYF. The CDR3 DNA reads TGTGCCTGGAGGAAGGGGAACGAGCAGTACTTC.

There are a few counts of this clonotype. V and J are TRBV2 and TRBJ2-7, with D possibly being TRBD1 (6 bases). Germline assignment: CDR1 SNHLY and CDR2 FYNNEI. The germline V and J ends were trimmed by 9 bases and 5 bases, with 20 bases remaining between them. The CDR3 has 14 residues. Written as DNA, the CDR3 is TGTGCCAGAGACAAAGCAGGGGCTATCAACGAGCAGTACTTC. This gives the protein CARDKAGAINEQYF.

This clonotype has at least ten counts. The J gene is TRBJ1-2, the V gene TRBV30; unclear D gene. Deletions cut 3 bases from V and 8 bases from J, with 13 bases between. CDR1 is GTSNPN and CDR2 is SVGIG in the germline V gene (reference sequence). The CDR3 is 12 amino acids. The CDR3 nucleotides are TGTGCCTGGAGGCCACAGTATACGGGCTACACCTTC. Its translation: CAWRPQYTGYTF.

This clonotype has at least ten counts. The rearrangement uses TRBV6-1 and TRBJ1-1; D call uncertain. This CDR3 spans 14 amino acids. With 6 bases removed from V and 3 bases from J, the gap between germline ends came to 14 bases. Germline values: CDR1 MNHNS, CDR2 SASEGT. CDR3 DNA: TGTGCCAGCAGCAAAACGGGCAGTCACACTGAAGCTTTCTTT. Its translation: CASSKTGSHTEAFF.

This clonotype was detected only a few times. This chain joins TRBV13 and TRBJ2-4; 14 bases align to TRBD2. V lost 5 bases, J lost 0 bases, and 15 bases stayed unmatched. The CDR3 loop spans 21 amino acids. Germline CDR1 and CDR2: PRHDT and FYEKMQ (reference sequence). The CDR3 spells CASSPTLTGLAGGLAKNIQYF. The CDR3, as DNA: TGTGCCAGCAGCCCCACTCTTACCGGACTAGCGGGAGGTTTAGCCAAAAACATTCAGTACTTC.

The V call is TRBV3-1, the J call TRBJ1-3, with D perhaps matching TRBD1 (6 bases). The germline CDR1 and CDR2 sequences are LGHDT and YNNKEL (reference sequence). The CDR3 is 16 amino acids. V lost 4 bases, J lost 3 bases, and 16 bases lay in between. The CDR3 spells CASSPRTGTYGNTIYF. CDR3 in DNA: TGTGCCAGCAGCCCACGAACAGGGACGTATGGAAACACCATATATTTT.

The table lists this clonotype with a few counts. V is TRBV19 and J is TRBJ2-3, with 12 positions matching TRBD2. V dropped 10 bases and J dropped 3; count of bases not matched to a gene: 8. The CDR3 is 15 residues long. Per the germline V gene, CDR1 is LNHDA and CDR2 is SQIVND (reference sequence). The CDR3 DNA sequence: TGTGCCACTACACTAGCGGGAGGTGTGACAGATACGCAGTATTTT. As protein: CATTLAGGVTDTQYF.

This clonotype came up many times. This sequence joins TRBV6-1 and TRBJ1-2; a weak D match, TRBD1 (5 bases). The V gene's germline CDR1 is MNHNS and CDR2 SASEGT. V gave up 2 bases and J gave up 3 bases, with 13 bases separating them. The CDR3 sequence is 15 residues long. The CDR3: CASSEPGLQDYGYTF. CDR3 nucleotide sequence: TGTGCCAGCAGTGAACCAGGGCTCCAAGACTATGGCTACACCTTC.

This clonotype was counted between two and nine times. The chain is built from TRBV11-2 and TRBJ2-7, with a weak D call TRBD1 (6 bases). CDR3 length: 14 amino acids. Germline-derived CDR1 and CDR2 are SGHAT and FQNNGV. V was cut by 2 bases and J by 5 bases, with 13 bases left in between. The CDR3 is CASSLTDSTNEQYF. DNA of the CDR3: TGTGCCAGCAGCTTAACGGACAGTACCAACGAGCAGTACTTC.

To note about this clonotype: A single base separates this from a much larger clone, so it may be a read error. J is TRBJ2-5 and V is TRBV10-2, with D perhaps matching TRBD2 (6 bases). The germline V gene has CDR1 WSHSY and CDR2 SAAADI. This CDR3 comprises 13 residues. The CDR3 protein is CASGWSGVETRYF. In DNA form, the CDR3 reads TGCGCCAGCGGGTGGTCGGGAGTGGAGACCCGGTACTTC.

This clonotype was seen many times. The V gene is TRBV7-6, the J gene TRBJ1-3; no clear D gene. Germline-derived CDR1 and CDR2 are SGHVS and FNYEAQ. The CDR3 length is 12 residues. Trimming pared 5 bases from V and 4 bases from J, leaving 6 bases between. CDR3 sequence (DNA): TGTGCCAGCAGCCCCTGGGGAAACACCATATATTTT. It translates to CASSPWGNTIYF.

This clonotype turned up a few times. The CDR3 protein is CASSQTLGDSGYTF. As DNA, the CDR3 is TGTGCCAGCAGCCAAACTTTAGGGGACTCTGGCTACACCTTC. The chain links TRBV3-1 to TRBJ1-2, with a weak D call TRBD1 (5 bases). The CDR3 is 14 amino acids. V shed 2 bases and J shed 7 bases, with 14 bases lying between them. Looked up from germline, CDR1 is LGHDT and CDR2 is YNNKEL (reference sequence).

This clonotype was counted at least ten times. The chain joins TRBV28 to TRBJ2-2; 8 nucleotides align to TRBD2. V was pared by 5 bases and J by 7 bases, with 12 bases of the junction left unmatched. This CDR3 spans 16 amino acids. Germline CDR1 is MDHEN and CDR2 is SYDVKM. The CDR3 protein is CASSPQAAGVNGELFF. The DNA of the CDR3 is TGTGCCAGCAGTCCGCAAGCAGCGGGAGTGAACGGGGAGCTGTTTTTT.

To note about this clonotype: This may come from a read error, since a much larger clone is one base off. The chain recombines TRBV7-8 with TRBJ2-7; 7 nucleotides align to TRBD2. CDR1 and CDR2 (germline): SGHVS, FQNEAQ. The CDR3 loop spans 17 amino acids. After removal of 3 bases from V and 1 base from J, the junction contained 12 bases not matched to a gene. The CDR3 DNA sequence: TGTGCCAGCAGCTTGTCAAGGATTAGCGGGTCTTCCTACGAGCAGTACTTC. Encoded protein: CASSLSRISGSSYEQYF.

The chain combines TRBV28 with TRBJ2-1; 8 bases line up with TRBD2. The CDR3 is made up of 17 amino acids. Germline CDR1 is MDHEN and CDR2 is SYDVKM. Losses at the gene ends were 3 bases for V and 6 bases for J; bases not matched to a gene: 13. In DNA, the CDR3 is TGTGCCAGCAGTTTCCTCCACGGAGCGGGAGCTGGCAATGAGCAGTTCTTC. It yields the protein CASSFLHGAGAGNEQFF.

This clonotype has ten or more counts. The gene calls are TRBV20-1 and TRBJ2-7, with 8 bases lining up with TRBD1. The CDR3 covers 13 residues. V was pared by 6 bases and J by 5 bases, with 9 bases of the junction left unmatched. Germline-derived CDR1 and CDR2 are DFQATT and SNEGSKA (reference sequence). The CDR3 DNA is TGCAGTGCCATACGGACAGGGCAAGACGAGCAGTACTTC. Its protein is CSAIRTGQDEQYF.

This clonotype has at least ten counts. This chain joins TRBV10-2 and TRBJ2-7; 8 bases are a match to TRBD2. The ends lost 6 bases at V and 2 bases at J; junction bases unmatched: 12. The CDR3 covers 16 residues. The germline CDR1 and CDR2 sequences are WSHSY and SAAADI. CDR3 nucleotides: TGCGCCAGCAGAAATCTAGCGGGCATCCTTGCCTACGAGCAGTACTTC. Protein sequence: CASRNLAGILAYEQYF.

The chain employs TRBV18 and TRBJ1-2; tentatively, D is TRBD1 (6 bases). Trimming removed 3 bases at V and 3 bases at J, with 17 bases between. CDR3 length: 16 amino acids. Looked up from germline, CDR1 is KGHSH and CDR2 is LQKENI. CDR3 region: CASSPYDRKGDYGYTF. The CDR3 DNA is TGTGCCAGCTCACCTTACGACAGGAAGGGGGACTATGGCTACACCTTC.